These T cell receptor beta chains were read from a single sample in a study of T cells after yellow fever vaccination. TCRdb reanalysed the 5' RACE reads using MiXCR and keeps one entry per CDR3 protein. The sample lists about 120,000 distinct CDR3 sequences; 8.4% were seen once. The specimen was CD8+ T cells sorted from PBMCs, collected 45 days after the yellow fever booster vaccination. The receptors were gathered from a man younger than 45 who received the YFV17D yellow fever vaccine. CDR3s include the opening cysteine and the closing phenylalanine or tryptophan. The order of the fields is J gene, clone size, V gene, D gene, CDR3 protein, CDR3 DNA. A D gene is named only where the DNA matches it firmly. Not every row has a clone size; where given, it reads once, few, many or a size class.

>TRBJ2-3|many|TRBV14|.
CASSQGRGTDTQYF
TGTGCCAGCAGCCAAGGAAGGGGCACAGATACGCAGTATTTT
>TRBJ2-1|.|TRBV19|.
CASTWGGPYNEQFF
TGTGCCAGTACATGGGGAGGTCCTTACAATGAGCAGTTCTTC
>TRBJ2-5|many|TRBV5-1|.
CASLGPSQETQYF
TGCGCCAGCCTCGGACCAAGCCAAGAGACCCAGTACTTC
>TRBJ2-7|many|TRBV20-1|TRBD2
CSARAGGIEQYF
TGCAGTGCTAGGGCGGGAGGGATCGAGCAGTACTTC
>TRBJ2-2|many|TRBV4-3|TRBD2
CASSQETSGLVGELFF
TGCGCCAGCAGCCAAGAGACTAGCGGTTTGGTTGGGGAGCTGTTTTTT
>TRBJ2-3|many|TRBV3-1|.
CASSQETGAFHTDTQYF
TGTGCCAGCAGCCAAGAGACTGGAGCATTTCACACAGATACGCAGTATTTT
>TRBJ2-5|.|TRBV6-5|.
CASSYSKVTGQETQYF
TGTGCCAGCAGTTACTCGAAAGTAACAGGGCAAGAGACCCAGTACTTC
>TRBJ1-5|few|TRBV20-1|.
CSATGVAGRINQPQHF
TGCAGTGCTACCGGTGTCGCAGGGAGGATCAATCAGCCCCAGCATTTT
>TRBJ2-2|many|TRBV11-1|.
CASSLVGSGYTGELFF
TGTGCCAGCAGCTTAGTGGGGAGCGGGTACACCGGGGAGCTGTTTTTT
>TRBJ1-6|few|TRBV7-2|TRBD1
CASSFDRESSYNSPLHF
TGTGCCAGCAGCTTCGACAGGGAGAGTTCCTATAATTCACCCCTCCACTTT
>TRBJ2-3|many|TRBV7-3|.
CASSPFGGTQYF
TGTGCCAGCAGCCCCTTTGGGGGGACGCAGTATTTT
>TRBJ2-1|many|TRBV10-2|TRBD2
CASSESAGVIRYNEQFF
TGCGCCAGCAGTGAATCAGCGGGAGTTATTCGTTACAATGAGCAGTTCTTC
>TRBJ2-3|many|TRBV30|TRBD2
CAWTRGASGTEDTQYF
TGTGCCTGGACCCGGGGAGCTAGCGGGACTGAAGATACGCAGTATTTT
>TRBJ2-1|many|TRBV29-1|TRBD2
CSVVSGMHNEQFF
TGCAGCGTTGTTAGCGGGATGCACAATGAGCAGTTCTTC
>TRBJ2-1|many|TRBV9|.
CASSVDHTVEYNEQFF
TGTGCCAGCAGCGTAGATCACACCGTAGAATACAATGAGCAGTTCTTC
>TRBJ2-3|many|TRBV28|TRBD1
CASSLPGQASSGATQYF
TGTGCCAGCAGTTTACCGGGACAGGCTAGTAGTGGTGCGACGCAGTATTTT
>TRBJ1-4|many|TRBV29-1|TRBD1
CSAYEDRGTEKLFF
TGCAGCGCCTACGAGGACAGGGGGACCGAAAAACTGTTTTTT
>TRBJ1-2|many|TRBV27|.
CASSPGNMGYGYTF
TGTGCCAGCAGTCCAGGGAATATGGGTTATGGCTACACCTTC
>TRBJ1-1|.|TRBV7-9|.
CASSLISRAAEAFF
TGTGCCAGCAGCTTAATATCCAGGGCCGCTGAAGCTTTCTTT
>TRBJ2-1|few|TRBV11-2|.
CASSLGQSFYNEQFF
TGTGCCAGCAGCTTAGGACAGTCCTTTTACAATGAGCAGTTCTTC
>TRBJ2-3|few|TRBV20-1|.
CSARVLAVMGDTQYF
TGCAGTGCTAGAGTGTTAGCGGTAATGGGAGATACGCAGTATTTT
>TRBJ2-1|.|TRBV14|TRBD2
CARSPLSGRQANEQFF
TGTGCCCGCAGCCCCCTGAGCGGGAGGCAGGCAAATGAGCAGTTCTTC